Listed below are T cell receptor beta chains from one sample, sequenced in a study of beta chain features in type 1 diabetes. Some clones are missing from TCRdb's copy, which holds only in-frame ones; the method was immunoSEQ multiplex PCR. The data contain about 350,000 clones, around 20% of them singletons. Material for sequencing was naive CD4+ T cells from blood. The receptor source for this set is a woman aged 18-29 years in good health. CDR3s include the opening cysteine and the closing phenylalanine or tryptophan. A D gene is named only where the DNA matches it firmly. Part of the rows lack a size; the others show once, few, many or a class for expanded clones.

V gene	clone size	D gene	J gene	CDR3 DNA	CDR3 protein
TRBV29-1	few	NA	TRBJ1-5	TGCAGCGTCGGGGACACCCAGCAGCCCCAGCATTTT	CSVGDTQQPQHF
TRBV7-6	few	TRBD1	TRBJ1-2	TGTGCCAGCAGCTCTGGGACAGGGCCCTATGGCTACACCTTC	CASSSGTGPYGYTF
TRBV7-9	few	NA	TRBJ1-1	TGTGCCAGCAGGGGTGTTGGAGAGAGAAACACTGAAGCTTTCTTT	CASRGVGERNTEAFF
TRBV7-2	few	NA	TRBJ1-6	TGTGCCAGCAGCTCCCTCCGGGATTCACCCCTCCACTTT	CASSSLRDSPLHF
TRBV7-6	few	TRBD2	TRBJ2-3	TGTGCCAGCAGCTCAGCCTTAGCGGGCGGGAGCACAGATACGCAGTATTTT	CASSSALAGGSTDTQYF
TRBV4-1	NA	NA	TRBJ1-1	TGCGCCAGCAGCCAAGATAAGGGGAACCCTGAAGCTTTCTTT	CASSQDKGNPEAFF
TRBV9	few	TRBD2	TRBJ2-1	TGTGCCAGCAGCGTAGGCTATAGCGGGAACGTACTGTTCTTC	CASSVGYSGNVLFF
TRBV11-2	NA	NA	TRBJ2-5	TGTGCCAGCAGCGGGACTCAAGAGACCCAGTACTTC	CASSGTQETQYF
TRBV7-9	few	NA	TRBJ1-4	TGTGCCAGCAGCTTAGGCGGGACAACTAATGAAAAACTGTTTTTT	CASSLGGTTNEKLFF
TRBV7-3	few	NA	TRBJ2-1	TGTGCCAGCAGCTTAAATCCAAAAGCGGGTGAGCAGTTCTTC	CASSLNPKAGEQFF
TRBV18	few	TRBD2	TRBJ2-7	TGTGCCAGCTCACCACCGGGACTAGCGGGGTCCTCCTACGAGCAGTACTTC	CASSPPGLAGSSYEQYF
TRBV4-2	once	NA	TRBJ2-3	TGTGCCAGCAGCCAAGACCAGCGGGTTAGCACAGATACGCAGTATTTT	CASSQDQRVSTDTQYF
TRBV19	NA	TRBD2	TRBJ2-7	TGTGCCAGTAGCTGGACTAGCGACCTTACTTCCTACGAGCAGTACTTC	CASSWTSDLTSYEQYF
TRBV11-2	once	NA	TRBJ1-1	TGTGCCAGCATCATTTCGGGGCGGGGGCGCACTGAAGCTTTCTTT	CASIISGRGRTEAFF
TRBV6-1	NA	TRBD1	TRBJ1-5	TGTGCCAGCAGTGCAGGGGGCGGAGGTCTACTTTGGGGCAATCAGCCCCAGCATTTT	CASSAGGGGLLWGNQPQHF
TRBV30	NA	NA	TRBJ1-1	TGTGCCTGGAGTGGCGACAGACTGAACACTGAAGCTTTCTTT	CAWSGDRLNTEAFF
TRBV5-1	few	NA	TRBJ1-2	TGCGCCAGCAGCTTGGAACGAAGAGGAGGCTACACCTTC	CASSLERRGGYTF
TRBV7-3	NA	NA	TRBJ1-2	TGTGCCAGCAGCCACCGCGGGGGCGAGGGCTACACCTTC	CASSHRGGEGYTF
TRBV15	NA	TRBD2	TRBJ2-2	TGTGCCAGTCGGACTAGCGGGAACACCGGGGAGCTGTTTTTT	CASRTSGNTGELFF
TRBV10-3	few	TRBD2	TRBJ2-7	TGTGCCATCAGTGAGTCAACGGGAGGACCCTACGAGCAGTACTTC	CAISESTGGPYEQYF
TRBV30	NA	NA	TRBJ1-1	TGTGCCTGGACCGAGGGGGTTCCCAGCACTGAAGCTTTCTTT	CAWTEGVPSTEAFF
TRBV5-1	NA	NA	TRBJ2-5	TGCGCCAGCAGCACCCCGGCAGGAGAGACCCAGTACTTC	CASSTPAGETQYF
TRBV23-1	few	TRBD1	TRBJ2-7	TGCGCCAGCACCTCGTGGGACAGATTCTACGAGCAGTACTTC	CASTSWDRFYEQYF
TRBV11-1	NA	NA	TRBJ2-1	TGTGCCAGCAGCCCGCCCGTTCGTGACAGAGACAATGAGCAGTTCTTC	CASSPPVRDRDNEQFF
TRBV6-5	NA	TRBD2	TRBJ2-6	TGTGCCAGCAGTTACTCGCGGGGGGTTGGGGCCAACGTCCTGACTTTC	CASSYSRGVGANVLTF
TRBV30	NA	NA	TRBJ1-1	TGTGCCTGGAGTGCACACATGAACACTGAAGCTTTCTTT	CAWSAHMNTEAFF
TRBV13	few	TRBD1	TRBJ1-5	TGTGCCAGCAGCTCGACAGGGGAGGGCAATCAGCCCCAGCATTTT	CASSSTGEGNQPQHF
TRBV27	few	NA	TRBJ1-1	TGTGCCAGCAGTCCTAACACTGAAGCTTTCTTT	CASSPNTEAFF
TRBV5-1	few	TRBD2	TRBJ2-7	TGCGCCAGCAGCCTTCTACCACTCAGCGGGGGGTACGAGCAGTACTTC	CASSLLPLSGGYEQYF
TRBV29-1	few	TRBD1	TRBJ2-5	TGCAGCGTTGTCAGGGGGCAGGGACAAGAGACCCAGTACTTC	CSVVRGQGQETQYF
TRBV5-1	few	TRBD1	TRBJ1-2	TGCGCCAGCAGCTTAGGCGGACAGGGTGATGACTATGGCTACACCTTC	CASSLGGQGDDYGYTF
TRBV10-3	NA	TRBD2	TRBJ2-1	TGTGCCATCACCACGACTAGCGGTAATGAGCAGTTCTTC	CAITTTSGNEQFF
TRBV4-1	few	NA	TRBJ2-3	TGCGCCAGCAGCCGCCCCTTGAGTACAGATACGCAGTATTTT	CASSRPLSTDTQYF
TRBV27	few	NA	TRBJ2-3	TGTGCCAGCAGTTTAAACAGGGATAGAGATACGCAGTATTTT	CASSLNRDRDTQYF
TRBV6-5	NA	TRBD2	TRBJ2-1	TGTGCCAGCAGTTACTCGAAAGGACTAGTTGGGAATGAGCAGTTCTTC	CASSYSKGLVGNEQFF
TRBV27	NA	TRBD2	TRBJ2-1	TGTGCCAGCAGTTTCCTTAGCGGGCGCAACACATGGGAGCAGTTCTTC	CASSFLSGRNTWEQFF
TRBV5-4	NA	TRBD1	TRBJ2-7	TGTGCCAGCAGCTTGGGAGGGGGCCTCTACGAGCAGTACTTC	CASSLGGGLYEQYF
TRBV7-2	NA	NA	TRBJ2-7	TGTGCCAGCAGCCAAAACAGGGTAGACGAGCAGTACTTC	CASSQNRVDEQYF
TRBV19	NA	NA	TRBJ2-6	TGTGCCAGTAGTATCGTAGTCGGCGTCCTGACTTTC	CASSIVVGVLTF
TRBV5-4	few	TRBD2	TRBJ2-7	TGTGCCAGCAGCAACTCCGGGAGGTACGAGCAGTACTTC	CASSNSGRYEQYF
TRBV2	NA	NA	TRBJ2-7	TGTGCCAGCAGAGGCCTAAAGGAGGGTAACGAGCAGTACTTC	CASRGLKEGNEQYF
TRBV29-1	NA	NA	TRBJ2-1	TGCAGCGTGGACAGATACAATGAGCAGTTCTTC	CSVDRYNEQFF
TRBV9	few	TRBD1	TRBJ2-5	TGTGCCAGCAGCGTAGGAGGGACAGCTCAAGAGACCCAGTACTTC	CASSVGGTAQETQYF
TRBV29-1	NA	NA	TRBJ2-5	TGCAGCGTTGCCAGGGGCGAAAAAGAGACCCAGTACTTC	CSVARGEKETQYF
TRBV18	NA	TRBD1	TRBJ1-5	TGTGCCAGCTCACCACCGCAGGACAGGGGTCAGCCCCAGCATTTT	CASSPPQDRGQPQHF
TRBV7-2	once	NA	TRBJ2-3	TGTGCCAGCAGCTTAGGTGGCGGGGCAGATACGCAGTATTTT	CASSLGGGADTQYF
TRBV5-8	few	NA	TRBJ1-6	TGTGCCAGCAGCCGGGATGGTTCACCCCTCCACTTT	CASSRDGSPLHF
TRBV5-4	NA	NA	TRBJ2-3	TGTGCCAGCAGCTTGCTCAGGGGGGCAGATACGCAGTATTTT	CASSLLRGADTQYF
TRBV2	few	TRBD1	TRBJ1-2	TGTGCCAGCTCGACAGGGGCAGGCTATGGCTACACCTTC	CASSTGAGYGYTF
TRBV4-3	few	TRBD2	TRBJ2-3	TGCGCCAGCAGCCAAGCGGGGGTAGCGGGGGGTTGGACAGATACGCAGTATTTT	CASSQAGVAGGWTDTQYF
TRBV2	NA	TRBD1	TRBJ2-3	TGTGCCAGCAGTGAACAGGGGGCGGAAGATACGCAGTATTTT	CASSEQGAEDTQYF
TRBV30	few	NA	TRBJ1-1	TGTGCCTGGACTAAACGAGGGGGCACTGAAGCTTTCTTT	CAWTKRGGTEAFF
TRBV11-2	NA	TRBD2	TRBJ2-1	TGTGCCAGCAGCCAGGGACTAGCGGGGGTGAACTCCTACAATGAGCAGTTCTTC	CASSQGLAGVNSYNEQFF
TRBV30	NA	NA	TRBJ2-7	TGTGCCTGGAGTAACAGCAGGGGAGCCTACGAGCAGTACTTC	CAWSNSRGAYEQYF
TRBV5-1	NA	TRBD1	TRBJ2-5	TGCGCCAGCAGCTTGGCCCAGGGGGCCGGAGAGACCCAGTACTTC	CASSLAQGAGETQYF
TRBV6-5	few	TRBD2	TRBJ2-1	TGTGCCAGCAGTTACGGACTAGCGGGTACCGGTGAGCAGTTCTTC	CASSYGLAGTGEQFF
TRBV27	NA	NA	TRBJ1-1	TGTGCCAGCAGTTGGGGGGTCCTGGCGAACACTGAAGCTTTCTTT	CASSWGVLANTEAFF